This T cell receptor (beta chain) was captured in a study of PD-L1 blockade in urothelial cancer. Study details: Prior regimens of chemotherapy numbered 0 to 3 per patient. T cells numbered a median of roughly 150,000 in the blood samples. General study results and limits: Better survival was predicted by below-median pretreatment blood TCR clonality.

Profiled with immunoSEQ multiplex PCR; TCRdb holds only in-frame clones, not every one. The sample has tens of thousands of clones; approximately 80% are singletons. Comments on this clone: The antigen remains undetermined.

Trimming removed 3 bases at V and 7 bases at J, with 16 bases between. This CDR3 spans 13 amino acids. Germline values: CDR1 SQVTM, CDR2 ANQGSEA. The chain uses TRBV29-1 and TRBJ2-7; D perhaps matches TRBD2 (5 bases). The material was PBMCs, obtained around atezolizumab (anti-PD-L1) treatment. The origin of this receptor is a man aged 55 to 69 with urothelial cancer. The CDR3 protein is CSVDRTLSGEQYF. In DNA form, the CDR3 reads TGCAGCGTTGACCGGACTCTTAGTGGGGAGCAGTACTTC.